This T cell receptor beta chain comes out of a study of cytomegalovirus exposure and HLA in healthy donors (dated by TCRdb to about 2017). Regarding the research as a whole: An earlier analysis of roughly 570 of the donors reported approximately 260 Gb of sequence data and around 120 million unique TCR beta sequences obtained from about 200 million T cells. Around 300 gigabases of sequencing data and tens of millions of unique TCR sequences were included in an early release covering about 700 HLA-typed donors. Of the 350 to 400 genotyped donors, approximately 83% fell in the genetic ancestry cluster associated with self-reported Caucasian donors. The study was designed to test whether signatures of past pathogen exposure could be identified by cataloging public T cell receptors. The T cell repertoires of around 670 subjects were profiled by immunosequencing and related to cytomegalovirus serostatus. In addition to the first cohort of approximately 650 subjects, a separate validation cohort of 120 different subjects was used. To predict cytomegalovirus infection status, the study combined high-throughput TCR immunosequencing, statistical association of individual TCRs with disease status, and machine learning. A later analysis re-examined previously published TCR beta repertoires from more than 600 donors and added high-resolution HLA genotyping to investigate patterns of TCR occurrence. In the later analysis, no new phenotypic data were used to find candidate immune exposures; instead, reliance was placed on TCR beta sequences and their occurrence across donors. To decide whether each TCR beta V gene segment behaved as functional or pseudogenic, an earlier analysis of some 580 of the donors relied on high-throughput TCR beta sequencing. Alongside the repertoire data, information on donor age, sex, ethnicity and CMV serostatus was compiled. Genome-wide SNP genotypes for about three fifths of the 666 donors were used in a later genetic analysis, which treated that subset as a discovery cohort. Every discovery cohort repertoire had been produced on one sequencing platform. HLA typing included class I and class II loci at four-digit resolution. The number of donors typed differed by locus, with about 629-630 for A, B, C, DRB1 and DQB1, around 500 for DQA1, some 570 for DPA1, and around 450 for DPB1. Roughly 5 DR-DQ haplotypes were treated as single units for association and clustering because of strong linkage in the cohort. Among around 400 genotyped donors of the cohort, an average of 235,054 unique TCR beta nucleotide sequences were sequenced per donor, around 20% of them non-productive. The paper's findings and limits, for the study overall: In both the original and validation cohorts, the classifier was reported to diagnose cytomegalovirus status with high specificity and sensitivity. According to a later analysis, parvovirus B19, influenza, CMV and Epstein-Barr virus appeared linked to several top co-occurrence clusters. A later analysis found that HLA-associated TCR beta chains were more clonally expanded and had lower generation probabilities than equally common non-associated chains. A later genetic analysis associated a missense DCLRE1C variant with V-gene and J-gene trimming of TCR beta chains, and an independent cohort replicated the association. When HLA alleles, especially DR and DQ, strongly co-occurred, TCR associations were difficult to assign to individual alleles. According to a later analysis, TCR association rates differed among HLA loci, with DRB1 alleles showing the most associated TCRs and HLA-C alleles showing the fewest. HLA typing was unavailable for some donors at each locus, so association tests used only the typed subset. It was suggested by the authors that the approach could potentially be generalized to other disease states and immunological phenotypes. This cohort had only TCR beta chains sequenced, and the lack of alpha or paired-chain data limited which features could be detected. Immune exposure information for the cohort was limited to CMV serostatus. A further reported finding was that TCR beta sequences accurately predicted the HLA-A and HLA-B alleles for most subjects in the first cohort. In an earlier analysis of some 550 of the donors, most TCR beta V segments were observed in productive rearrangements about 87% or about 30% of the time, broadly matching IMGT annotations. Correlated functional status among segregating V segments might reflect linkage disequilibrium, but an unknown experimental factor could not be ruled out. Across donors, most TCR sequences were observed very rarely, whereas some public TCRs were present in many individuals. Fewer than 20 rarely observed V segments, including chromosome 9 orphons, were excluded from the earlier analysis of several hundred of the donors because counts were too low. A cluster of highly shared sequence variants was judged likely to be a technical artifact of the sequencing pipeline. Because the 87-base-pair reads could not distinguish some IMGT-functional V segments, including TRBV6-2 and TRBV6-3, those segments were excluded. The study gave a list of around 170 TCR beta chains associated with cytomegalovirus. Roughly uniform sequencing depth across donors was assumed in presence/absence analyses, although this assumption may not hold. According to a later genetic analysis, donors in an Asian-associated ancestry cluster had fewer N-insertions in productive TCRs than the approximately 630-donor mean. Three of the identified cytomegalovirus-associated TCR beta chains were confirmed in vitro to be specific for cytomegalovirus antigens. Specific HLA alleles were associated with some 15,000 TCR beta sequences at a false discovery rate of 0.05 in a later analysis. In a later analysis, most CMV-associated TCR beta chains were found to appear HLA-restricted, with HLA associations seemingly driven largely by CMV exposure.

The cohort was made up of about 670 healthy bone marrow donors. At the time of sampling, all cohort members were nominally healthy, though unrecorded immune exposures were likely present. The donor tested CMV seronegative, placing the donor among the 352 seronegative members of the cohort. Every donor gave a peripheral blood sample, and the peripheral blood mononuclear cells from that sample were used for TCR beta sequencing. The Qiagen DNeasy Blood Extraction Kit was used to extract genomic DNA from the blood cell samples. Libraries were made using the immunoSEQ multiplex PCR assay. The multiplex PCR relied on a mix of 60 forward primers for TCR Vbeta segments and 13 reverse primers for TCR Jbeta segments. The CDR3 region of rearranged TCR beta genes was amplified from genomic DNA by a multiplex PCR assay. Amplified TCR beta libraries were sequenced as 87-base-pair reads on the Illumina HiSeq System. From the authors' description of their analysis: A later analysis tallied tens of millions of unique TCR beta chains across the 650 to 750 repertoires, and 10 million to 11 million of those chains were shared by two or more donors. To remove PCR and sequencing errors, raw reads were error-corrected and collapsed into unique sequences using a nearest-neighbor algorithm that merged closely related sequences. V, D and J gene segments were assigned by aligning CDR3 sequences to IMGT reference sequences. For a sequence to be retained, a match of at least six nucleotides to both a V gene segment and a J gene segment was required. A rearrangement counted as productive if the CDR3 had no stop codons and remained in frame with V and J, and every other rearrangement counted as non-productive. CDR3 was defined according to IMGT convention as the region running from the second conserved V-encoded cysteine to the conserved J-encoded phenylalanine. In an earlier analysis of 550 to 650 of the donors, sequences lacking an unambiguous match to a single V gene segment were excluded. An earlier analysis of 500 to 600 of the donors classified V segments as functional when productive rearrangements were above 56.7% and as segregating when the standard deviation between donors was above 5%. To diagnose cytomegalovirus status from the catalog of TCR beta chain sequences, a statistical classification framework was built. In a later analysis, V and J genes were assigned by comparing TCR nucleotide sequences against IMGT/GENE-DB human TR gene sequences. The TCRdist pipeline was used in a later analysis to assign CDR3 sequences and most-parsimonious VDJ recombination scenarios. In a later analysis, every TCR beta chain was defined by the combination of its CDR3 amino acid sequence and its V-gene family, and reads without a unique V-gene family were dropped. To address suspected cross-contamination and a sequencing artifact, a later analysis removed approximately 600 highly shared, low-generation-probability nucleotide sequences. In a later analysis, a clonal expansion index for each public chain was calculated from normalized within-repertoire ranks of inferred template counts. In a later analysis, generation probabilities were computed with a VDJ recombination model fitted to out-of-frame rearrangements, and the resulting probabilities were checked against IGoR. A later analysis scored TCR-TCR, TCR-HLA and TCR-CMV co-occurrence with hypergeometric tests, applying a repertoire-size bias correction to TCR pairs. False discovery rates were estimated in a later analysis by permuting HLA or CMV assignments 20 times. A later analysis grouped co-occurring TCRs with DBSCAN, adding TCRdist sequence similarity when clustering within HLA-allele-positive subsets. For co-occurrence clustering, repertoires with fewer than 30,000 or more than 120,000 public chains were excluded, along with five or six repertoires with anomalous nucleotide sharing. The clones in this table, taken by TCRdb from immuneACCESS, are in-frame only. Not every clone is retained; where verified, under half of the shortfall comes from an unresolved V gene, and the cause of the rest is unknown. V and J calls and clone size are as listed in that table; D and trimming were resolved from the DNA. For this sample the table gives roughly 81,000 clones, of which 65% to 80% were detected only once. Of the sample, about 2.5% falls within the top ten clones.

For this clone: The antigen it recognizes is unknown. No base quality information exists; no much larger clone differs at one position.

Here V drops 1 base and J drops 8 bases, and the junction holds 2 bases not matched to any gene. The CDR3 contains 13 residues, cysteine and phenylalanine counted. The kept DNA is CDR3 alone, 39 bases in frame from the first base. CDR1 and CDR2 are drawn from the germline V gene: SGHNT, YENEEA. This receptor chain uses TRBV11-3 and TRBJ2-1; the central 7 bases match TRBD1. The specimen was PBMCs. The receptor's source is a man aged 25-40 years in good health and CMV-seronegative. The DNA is TGTGCCAGCAGCTTAGGACAGGGTTATGAGCAGTTCTTC. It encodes CASSLGQGYEQFF.